Listed below are T cell receptor beta chains from one sample, sequenced in a study of blood T cell repertoires in COVID-19. Produced via immunoSEQ multiplex PCR; TCRdb's table is partial and in-frame only. The data show 400,000 or so clones, around nine tenths seen once. Sequencing was performed on peripheral blood. These TCRs come from a woman between 40 and 55 years old with COVID-19, enrolled during active disease. CDR3s include the opening cysteine and the closing phenylalanine or tryptophan. A D gene is named only where the DNA matches it firmly. Clone size is shown for a subset of rows, as once, few, many or a class of expanded clone.

D gene: TRBD1
V gene: TRBV12-5
CDR3 length: 16
clone size: .
J gene: TRBJ1-2
CDR3 DNA: TGTGCTAGTGGTTTGTCCCGGACCGACAGGGAATCTGGCTACACCTTC
CDR3 protein: CASGLSRTDRESGYTF

D gene: .
V gene: TRBV24-1
CDR3 length: 16
clone size: .
J gene: TRBJ2-2
CDR3 DNA: TGTGCCACCAGTGATTTGAGCAGGGGAAACACCGGGGAGCTGTTTTTT
CDR3 protein: CATSDLSRGNTGELFF

D gene: TRBD1
V gene: TRBV7-2
CDR3 length: 14
clone size: once
J gene: TRBJ2-5
CDR3 DNA: TGTGCCAGCAGCTTGGACAGGGCGCGGGAGACCCAGTACTTC
CDR3 protein: CASSLDRARETQYF

D gene: .
V gene: TRBV27
CDR3 length: 14
clone size: .
J gene: TRBJ2-5
CDR3 DNA: TGTGCCAGCAGTTTATCGTGGGCAGGGGAGACCCAGTACTTC
CDR3 protein: CASSLSWAGETQYF

D gene: .
V gene: TRBV30
CDR3 length: 13
clone size: .
J gene: TRBJ2-7
CDR3 DNA: TGTGCCTGGAGTGTTGTAGCGGACGGAGAGCAGTACTTC
CDR3 protein: CAWSVVADGEQYF

D gene: TRBD1
V gene: TRBV30
CDR3 length: 11
clone size: .
J gene: TRBJ1-1
CDR3 DNA: TGTGCCTGGAGAATACAGGGGGCTGAAGTCTTT
CDR3 protein: CAWRIQGAEVF

D gene: .
V gene: TRBV27
CDR3 length: 13
clone size: .
J gene: TRBJ1-1
CDR3 DNA: TGTGCCAGCAGATCGAGATCCTACACTGAAGCTTTCTTT
CDR3 protein: CASRSRSYTEAFF

D gene: TRBD1
V gene: TRBV29-1
CDR3 length: 14
clone size: .
J gene: TRBJ1-2
CDR3 DNA: TGCAGCGTTGAGCCGACAGGGGAAGGCGAGGGCTACACCTTC
CDR3 protein: CSVEPTGEGEGYTF

D gene: .
V gene: TRBV19
CDR3 length: 12
clone size: .
J gene: TRBJ1-5
CDR3 DNA: TGTGCCAGTAGTATCCCGAGCGGGCCCCAGCATTTT
CDR3 protein: CASSIPSGPQHF

D gene: TRBD1
V gene: TRBV6-5
CDR3 length: 14
clone size: .
J gene: TRBJ2-7
CDR3 DNA: TGTGCCAGCTTGGGGGGGACAGGGGAAGGCGAGCAGTACTTC
CDR3 protein: CASLGGTGEGEQYF

D gene: .
V gene: TRBV7-2
CDR3 length: 14
clone size: .
J gene: TRBJ1-1
CDR3 DNA: TGTGCCAGCAGCTTTGGGACTATGAACACTGAAGCTTTCTTT
CDR3 protein: CASSFGTMNTEAFF

D gene: TRBD1
V gene: TRBV29-1
CDR3 length: 12
clone size: .
J gene: TRBJ2-7
CDR3 DNA: TGCAGCGTCCGGACAGGGGGGAACGAGCAGTACTTC
CDR3 protein: CSVRTGGNEQYF

D gene: TRBD1
V gene: TRBV9
CDR3 length: 16
clone size: .
J gene: TRBJ1-1
CDR3 DNA: TGTGCCAGCAGCGTAAATCCATCCTCTCAGGGGGCTGAGGCTTTCTTT
CDR3 protein: CASSVNPSSQGAEAFF

D gene: TRBD1
V gene: TRBV18
CDR3 length: 13
clone size: .
J gene: TRBJ1-2
CDR3 DNA: TGTGCCAGCTCACCAACAGGGGACTATGGCTACACCTTC
CDR3 protein: CASSPTGDYGYTF

D gene: .
V gene: TRBV28
CDR3 length: 15
clone size: few
J gene: TRBJ2-1
CDR3 DNA: TGTGCCAGCTACCGGGGAATTCGGTCCTACAATGAGCAGTTCTTC
CDR3 protein: CASYRGIRSYNEQFF

D gene: .
V gene: TRBV5-1
CDR3 length: 13
clone size: .
J gene: TRBJ1-2
CDR3 DNA: TGCGCCAGCAGCTTGGCCGGGGAGAATGGCTACACCTTC
CDR3 protein: CASSLAGENGYTF

D gene: TRBD1
V gene: TRBV13
CDR3 length: 11
clone size: once
J gene: TRBJ1-1
CDR3 DNA: TGTGCCAGCAGCGGGACAGGGAAAGCTTTCTTT
CDR3 protein: CASSGTGKAFF

D gene: .
V gene: TRBV7-9
CDR3 length: 14
clone size: once
J gene: TRBJ2-7
CDR3 DNA: TGTGCCAGCACCCCCCGGGAGTCACGTAACGCGCAGTACTTC
CDR3 protein: CASTPRESRNAQYF

D gene: .
V gene: TRBV5-1
CDR3 length: 16
clone size: .
J gene: TRBJ2-5
CDR3 DNA: TGCGCCAGCAGCTCGGTGGGGGGTCCGGTACAAGAGACCCAGTACTTC
CDR3 protein: CASSSVGGPVQETQYF

D gene: TRBD1
V gene: TRBV10-3
CDR3 length: 14
clone size: .
J gene: TRBJ1-1
CDR3 DNA: TGTGCCATCAGTGCCGGACAGGGCGGCACTGAAGCTTTCTTT
CDR3 protein: CAISAGQGGTEAFF

D gene: TRBD2
V gene: TRBV29-1
CDR3 length: 13
clone size: .
J gene: TRBJ2-5
CDR3 DNA: TGCAGCGTTGAAAGCGGGAGGATGGAGACCCAGTACTTC
CDR3 protein: CSVESGRMETQYF

D gene: TRBD1
V gene: TRBV28
CDR3 length: 15
clone size: .
J gene: TRBJ2-1
CDR3 DNA: TGTGCCAGCCGACAGTGGGACAGTAACCCCAATGAGCAGTTCTTC
CDR3 protein: CASRQWDSNPNEQFF

D gene: .
V gene: TRBV6-4
CDR3 length: 13
clone size: .
J gene: TRBJ1-2
CDR3 DNA: TGTGCCAACCTCAGGGAGGCACAATATGGCTACACCTTC
CDR3 protein: CANLREAQYGYTF

D gene: .
V gene: TRBV10-1
CDR3 length: 13
clone size: .
J gene: TRBJ1-2
CDR3 DNA: TGCGCCAGCAATGGCAGGGGCCACTATGGCTACACCTTC
CDR3 protein: CASNGRGHYGYTF

D gene: TRBD1
V gene: TRBV4-3
CDR3 length: 15
clone size: .
J gene: TRBJ1-4
CDR3 DNA: TGCGCCAGCAGCCAAGTAGGGACAGGGGCTGAAAAACTGTTTTTT
CDR3 protein: CASSQVGTGAEKLFF

D gene: TRBD2
V gene: TRBV15
CDR3 length: 15
clone size: .
J gene: TRBJ2-1
CDR3 DNA: TGTGCCACCAGCAATAGCGGGGGGCCTTACAATGAGCAGTTCTTC
CDR3 protein: CATSNSGGPYNEQFF

D gene: .
V gene: TRBV18
CDR3 length: 16
clone size: .
J gene: TRBJ1-1
CDR3 DNA: TGTGCCAGCTCACCACTCGAACTGGGGAGCAACACTGAAGCTTTCTTT
CDR3 protein: CASSPLELGSNTEAFF

D gene: TRBD1
V gene: TRBV28
CDR3 length: 12
clone size: .
J gene: TRBJ2-7
CDR3 DNA: TGTGCCAGTGACAGGGGAGGTTACGAGCAGTACTTC
CDR3 protein: CASDRGGYEQYF

D gene: TRBD1
V gene: TRBV5-4
CDR3 length: 18
clone size: .
J gene: TRBJ1-2
CDR3 DNA: TGTGCCAGCAGCTTGGAATTGACAGGGTTGTTGAGTGGGGATGGCTACACCTTC
CDR3 protein: CASSLELTGLLSGDGYTF

D gene: .
V gene: TRBV4-2
CDR3 length: 17
clone size: .
J gene: TRBJ1-5
CDR3 DNA: TGTGCCAGCAGCCAAGGTGGAGCAGGGTTTGTGGATCAGCCCCAGCATTTT
CDR3 protein: CASSQGGAGFVDQPQHF

D gene: TRBD1
V gene: TRBV18
CDR3 length: 13
clone size: once
J gene: TRBJ2-7
CDR3 DNA: TGTGCCAGCTCACCCGGGACAGCCTACGAGCAGTACTTC
CDR3 protein: CASSPGTAYEQYF

D gene: TRBD2
V gene: TRBV5-1
CDR3 length: 16
clone size: .
J gene: TRBJ2-5
CDR3 DNA: TGCGCCAGCAACCCAGGGACTAGCGGGAGAGCAGAGACCCAGTACTTC
CDR3 protein: CASNPGTSGRAETQYF

D gene: TRBD2
V gene: TRBV25-1
CDR3 length: 10
clone size: .
J gene: TRBJ2-5
CDR3 DNA: TGTGCCGGGGGGGAAGAGACCCAGTACTTC
CDR3 protein: CAGGEETQYF

D gene: TRBD1
V gene: TRBV4-3
CDR3 length: 13
clone size: .
J gene: TRBJ1-1
CDR3 DNA: TGCGCCAGCAGCCGGACAGGGATTACTGAAGCTTTCTTT
CDR3 protein: CASSRTGITEAFF

D gene: .
V gene: TRBV12-3/TRBV12-4
CDR3 length: 11
clone size: .
J gene: TRBJ1-1
CDR3 DNA: TGTGCCAGCAGTCGGGAATCTGAAGCTTTCTTT
CDR3 protein: CASSRESEAFF

D gene: .
V gene: TRBV27
CDR3 length: 12
clone size: .
J gene: TRBJ1-3
CDR3 DNA: TGTGCCACCGCGGGGGCTGGAAACACCATATATTTT
CDR3 protein: CATAGAGNTIYF

D gene: TRBD1
V gene: TRBV6-5
CDR3 length: 14
clone size: .
J gene: TRBJ1-1
CDR3 DNA: TGTGCCAGCTTTTCCGGGACAGCGAACACTGAAGCTTTCTTT
CDR3 protein: CASFSGTANTEAFF

D gene: TRBD1
V gene: TRBV28
CDR3 length: 15
clone size: .
J gene: TRBJ1-2
CDR3 DNA: TGTGCCAGCAGTGGCCCGGGACAGGGAATCTATGGCTACACCTTC
CDR3 protein: CASSGPGQGIYGYTF

D gene: TRBD1
V gene: TRBV18
CDR3 length: 15
clone size: .
J gene: TRBJ2-7
CDR3 DNA: TGTGCCAGCTCAGATACAGGGGGAGCGTCCTACGAGCAGTACTTC
CDR3 protein: CASSDTGGASYEQYF

D gene: TRBD1
V gene: TRBV24-1
CDR3 length: 15
clone size: few
J gene: TRBJ1-1
CDR3 DNA: TGTGCCACCAGTGCTAGACAGGGAAAGAACACTGAAGCTTTCTTT
CDR3 protein: CATSARQGKNTEAFF

D gene: TRBD1
V gene: TRBV6-5
CDR3 length: 15
clone size: few
J gene: TRBJ1-2
CDR3 DNA: TGTGCCAGCAGTCCTCACAGGGGGTGGGACTATGGCTACACCTTC
CDR3 protein: CASSPHRGWDYGYTF

D gene: .
V gene: TRBV5-6
CDR3 length: 17
clone size: .
J gene: TRBJ2-1
CDR3 DNA: TGTGCCAGCAGCTTGAGGTGGTCTGGGGCCCAATACAATGAGCAGTTCTTC
CDR3 protein: CASSLRWSGAQYNEQFF

D gene: .
V gene: TRBV28
CDR3 length: 17
clone size: .
J gene: TRBJ1-1
CDR3 DNA: TGTGCCAGCAGTTTGAGAGGGGGTAAATTGAGTAAGACTGAAGCTTTCTTT
CDR3 protein: CASSLRGGKLSKTEAFF

D gene: .
V gene: TRBV27
CDR3 length: 17
clone size: .
J gene: TRBJ1-6
CDR3 DNA: TGTGCCAGCAGTTACCTTCAGGGTTCATCCTATAATTCACCCCTCCACTTT
CDR3 protein: CASSYLQGSSYNSPLHF

D gene: TRBD1
V gene: TRBV7-2
CDR3 length: 15
clone size: .
J gene: TRBJ2-3
CDR3 DNA: TGTGCCAGCGCTGAGGACAGGGACAGTACAGATACGCAGTATTTT
CDR3 protein: CASAEDRDSTDTQYF

D gene: TRBD1
V gene: TRBV5-3
CDR3 length: 15
clone size: .
J gene: TRBJ1-5
CDR3 DNA: TGTGCCAGAAGCCTCTCAGGGGGCGAAGGTCAGCCCCAGCATTTT
CDR3 protein: CARSLSGGEGQPQHF

D gene: TRBD1
V gene: TRBV5-4
CDR3 length: 14
clone size: .
J gene: TRBJ1-2
CDR3 DNA: TGTGCCAGCAGCTTAAACCGACAGGGTGATGGCTACACCTTC
CDR3 protein: CASSLNRQGDGYTF

D gene: .
V gene: TRBV6-2/TRBV6-3
CDR3 length: 15
clone size: .
J gene: TRBJ2-1
CDR3 DNA: TGTGCCAGCAGTGTGGCAGGTGAAGGAAACAATGAGCAGTTCTTC
CDR3 protein: CASSVAGEGNNEQFF

D gene: .
V gene: TRBV10-1
CDR3 length: 15
clone size: .
J gene: TRBJ1-1
CDR3 DNA: TGCGCCAGCAGTGAGTCGAGGCAGAGTAACACTGAAGCTTTCTTT
CDR3 protein: CASSESRQSNTEAFF

D gene: TRBD2
V gene: TRBV3-1/TRBV3-2
CDR3 length: 16
clone size: .
J gene: TRBJ2-5
CDR3 DNA: TGTGCCAGCAGCCAAAACCTAGCGGGGGTCGGTGAGACCCAGTACTTC
CDR3 protein: CASSQNLAGVGETQYF

D gene: TRBD1
V gene: TRBV10-3
CDR3 length: 16
clone size: .
J gene: TRBJ2-1
CDR3 DNA: TGTGCCATCAGTGAACCCGACAGGGACCGGTCCAATGAGCAGTTCTTC
CDR3 protein: CAISEPDRDRSNEQFF

D gene: TRBD1
V gene: TRBV10-3
CDR3 length: 16
clone size: .
J gene: TRBJ2-6
CDR3 DNA: TGTGCCATCAGTGAGGACAGGGAACCTGGGGCCAACGTCCTGACTTTC
CDR3 protein: CAISEDREPGANVLTF

D gene: TRBD1
V gene: TRBV3-1/TRBV3-2
CDR3 length: 15
clone size: .
J gene: TRBJ1-5
CDR3 DNA: TGTGCCAGCAGCCAAACAGGGGATGGCAGTCAGCCCCAGCATTTT
CDR3 protein: CASSQTGDGSQPQHF

D gene: TRBD1
V gene: TRBV6-2/TRBV6-3
CDR3 length: 15
clone size: .
J gene: TRBJ1-5
CDR3 DNA: TGTGCCAGCAGCCCCTCGGACAGGGGTAATCAGCCCCAGCATTTT
CDR3 protein: CASSPSDRGNQPQHF

D gene: TRBD2
V gene: TRBV10-3
CDR3 length: 16
clone size: .
J gene: TRBJ2-7
CDR3 DNA: TGTGCCATCAGTGAGTCCGGGACTAGCGGGCACTACGAGCAGTACTTC
CDR3 protein: CAISESGTSGHYEQYF

D gene: .
V gene: TRBV7-3
CDR3 length: 14
clone size: .
J gene: TRBJ2-7
CDR3 DNA: TGTGCCAGCAGCTTATATCCAGGGGCCTACGAGCAGTACTTC
CDR3 protein: CASSLYPGAYEQYF

D gene: .
V gene: TRBV5-1
CDR3 length: 15
clone size: once
J gene: TRBJ1-2
CDR3 DNA: TGCGCCAGCAGCTTGGCTCCGGGGGAGGAGGGTGGCTACACCTTC
CDR3 protein: CASSLAPGEEGGYTF

D gene: .
V gene: TRBV3-1/TRBV3-2
CDR3 length: 13
clone size: once
J gene: TRBJ2-7
CDR3 DNA: TGTGCCAGCAGCCGAACTGCGGGCTACGAGCAGTACTTC
CDR3 protein: CASSRTAGYEQYF

D gene: .
V gene: TRBV11-2
CDR3 length: 16
clone size: .
J gene: TRBJ2-1
CDR3 DNA: TGTGCCAGCAGACCTACCCGGGATACTCTGGGAAATGAGCAGTTCTTC
CDR3 protein: CASRPTRDTLGNEQFF

D gene: .
V gene: TRBV6-2/TRBV6-3
CDR3 length: 15
clone size: .
J gene: TRBJ1-2
CDR3 DNA: TGTGCCAGCAGTTACGTAGACAGGAGATGGGACGGCTACACCTTC
CDR3 protein: CASSYVDRRWDGYTF